One T cell receptor beta chain is described in this entry. This sample was included in a study of blood T cell repertoires in COVID-19. Study-level information: Italy, Spain and the United States were the sources of the convalescent and acute COVID-19 samples. T cells, B-cell-depleted T cells, or PBMCs supplied cDNA or gDNA.

This CDR3 comprises 14 residues. The J segment lost 2 bases and the V segment lost 3 bases, leaving 5 bases of the junction unmatched. Germline V lookup: CDR1 SGDLS, CDR2 YYNGEE. Per the original data handling: Amplification with reference gene primers provided the estimates of nucleated cell counts. TCRdb's table, derived via immunoSEQ multiplex PCR, lists solely in-frame clones and lacks some. From that table come the V and J calls and clone size; the DNA was used to work out D and trimming. The table has 90,000 to 100,000 clones, approximately 85% seen once. The chain recombines TRBV9 with TRBJ2-7; 7 bases line up with TRBD1. The receptor's source is a human donor in a cohort sampled during active COVID-19. The sequencing input was peripheral blood. CDR3 protein: CASSEGDSPYEQYF. The DNA for the CDR3 is TGTGCCAGCAGCGAGGGGGACAGTCCCTACGAGCAGTACTTC.